This passage covers 5 T cell receptor beta chains from one sample sequenced in a study of T cell responses to AZD1222 COVID-19 vaccine (dated by TCRdb to the early 2020s). What this sample's time point label stands for: baseline before first vaccination. The library was prepared using the immunoSEQ multiplex PCR assay. TCRdb's version of the immuneACCESS table is confined to in-frame rearrangements and falls short of the full clone set. An unresolved V gene accounts for under half of the shortfall where checked; the remainder is of unknown origin. This sample has 140,000 to 150,000 clones in its table, and about 92% of those were observed once. 7.5% to 9.5% of the sample is in the top ten clones. Sequenced material: peripheral blood, taken on day 0 of AZD1222 vaccination. The source is an adult in good health.

The chain uses TRBV5-1 and TRBJ1-2, with a tentative D call TRBD1 (6 bases). Deletions cut 4 bases from V and 4 bases from J, with 17 bases between. Germline V gene lookup returns CDR1 SGHRS and CDR2 YFSETQ. This CDR3 has 15 amino acids. This CDR3 reads CASSPYGAGVYGYTF. As DNA, the CDR3 is TGCGCCAGCAGCCCCTACGGCGCAGGGGTCTATGGCTACACCTTC.

The chain uses TRBV20-1 and TRBJ1-6; 9 bases fit TRBD1. The CDR3 runs 16 residues. From germline, CDR1 is DFQATT and CDR2 SNEGSKA (reference sequence). Trimming cost V 3 bases and J 7 bases; bases outside gene matches: 10. CDR3 in amino acids: CSASPSGQGYNSPLHF. The CDR3 coding sequence is TGCAGTGCTAGTCCCTCGGGACAGGGTTACAATTCACCCCTCCACTTT.

The chain couples TRBV7-2 to TRBJ2-4, with 8 bases fitting TRBD1. The germline V gene encodes CDR1 SGHTA and CDR2 FQGNSA. The CDR3 has 15 residues. V lost 6 bases, J lost 9 bases, and 13 bases stayed unmatched. The CDR3 DNA reads as TGTGCCAGCAGTACTAAGTCAGGGGGCATGGGCATTCAGTACTTC. Its translation: CASSTKSGGMGIQYF.

The gene calls are TRBV4-1 and TRBJ2-4; 10 bases fit TRBD1. The CDR3 runs 18 residues. CDR1 is MGHRA and CDR2 is YSYEKL in the germline V gene. V trimming: 4 bases; J trimming: 0 bases; junction bases outside the gene matches: 9. The CDR3 here is CASSRTPGTGEAKNIQYF. CDR3 sequence (DNA): TGCGCCAGCAGCCGAACGCCCGGGACAGGGGAAGCCAAAAACATTCAGTACTTC.

The rearrangement links TRBV3-1 (or the pseudogene TRBV3-2) to TRBJ2-7, with TRBD2 matching over 14 bases. V lost 8 bases and J lost 7; bases outside the gene matches: 1. The CDR3 spans 12 residues. CDR1 and CDR2 (germline): LGHDT, YNNKEL (reference sequence). CDR3 coding DNA: TGTGCCAGCGGACTAGCGGGAGGAGAGCAGTACTTC. Encoded protein: CASGLAGGEQYF.